This note documents a single T cell receptor beta chain sequence. Antigen: not known. PCR amplification relied on 60 Vbeta primers (plus 13 Jbeta primers). TCRdb's copy holds only in-frame clones and misses some; the assay was immunoSEQ multiplex PCR. The sample table sets out about 160,000 clones. This sample stems from a study of cytomegalovirus exposure and HLA in healthy donors. Whole-study context: When fewer than 400 donors were genotyped, about 81% of them were found to fall in the Caucasian-associated ancestry cluster. Study-wide results and limits: Later analysis identified 16,951 TCR beta sequences associated with HLA alleles, using a false discovery rate threshold of 0.05. Association of a missense DCLRE1C variant with TCR beta V- and J-gene trimming was reported in a later analysis.

The CDR3 runs to 17 residues. CDR1 MNHNS and CDR2 SASEGT come from the germline V gene. Trimming took 3 bases from V and 2 from J; bases not matched to a gene: 12. The chain carries TRBV6-1 and TRBJ2-5, with TRBD1 matching over 7 bases. The source material was PBMCs. The sequence derives from a woman aged 55-75 years in good health and CMV-seronegative. The chain's CDR3 is CASSENRGTSIQETQYF. In nucleotides, the CDR3 is TGTGCCAGCAGTGAGAACAGGGGTACATCAATACAAGAGACCCAGTACTTC.